This section outlines one T cell receptor beta chain sequence together with its context. Germline CDR1 and CDR2: SGHNT and YYREEE (reference sequence). Trimming at V came to 4 bases and at J to 1 base, leaving 6 bases not matched to a gene. The CDR3 has 17 amino acids. This record comes from a study of blood T cell repertoires in COVID-19. Study background: Acute and convalescent COVID-19 specimens originated in the United States, Italy and Spain.

TCRdb's table, derived via immunoSEQ multiplex PCR, lists solely in-frame clones and lacks some. The data contain under 200,000 clones, about nine tenths of them seen just once; the ten biggest clones take up about 2%. The V gene is TRBV5-4, the J gene TRBJ1-4; 11 bases map to TRBD1. Sequences were obtained from peripheral blood. The clonotype comes from a man younger than 35 with acute or convalescent COVID-19. The DNA of the CDR3 is TGTGCCAGCAGCCCGGGACAGGGGGTCGGAACTAATGAAAAACTGTTTTTT. Its translation: CASSPGQGVGTNEKLFF.